The 3 T cell receptor beta chains presented below share a single source sample, sequenced in a study of monozygotic twins with inflammatory bowel disease. For each CDR3 protein, TCRdb gives one entry from its re-call of the 5' RACE reads, without DNA. Its clone listing holds 110,000 or so distinct CDR3 sequences. Material: blood. The receptor source for this set is a human donor with ulcerative colitis or Crohn's disease, or a healthy co-twin of an affected twin (not recorded which).

The genes are TRBV20-1 and TRBJ2-7; lacking DNA, the TRBD2 call made by TCRdb goes unchecked. The CDR3 is 15 amino acids. Looked up from germline, CDR1 is DFQATT and CDR2 is SNEGSKA (reference sequence). The chain's CDR3 is CSAYDLGTSGNEQYF.

The chain recombines TRBV20-1 with TRBJ2-7; TCRdb names TRBD1, which stays unverified in the absence of DNA. The CDR3 contains 18 residues. The germline CDR1 and CDR2 sequences are DFQATT and SNEGSKA (reference sequence). Here the CDR3 reads CSARVGDRGMVLGYEQYF.

This chain joins TRBV5-5 and TRBJ1-1; TCRdb proposes TRBD1, but this gene call is untestable without DNA. Germline-derived CDR1 and CDR2 are SGHKS and YYEKEE (reference sequence). The CDR3 extends over 14 amino acids. The chain's CDR3 is CASSGRGLNTEAFF.